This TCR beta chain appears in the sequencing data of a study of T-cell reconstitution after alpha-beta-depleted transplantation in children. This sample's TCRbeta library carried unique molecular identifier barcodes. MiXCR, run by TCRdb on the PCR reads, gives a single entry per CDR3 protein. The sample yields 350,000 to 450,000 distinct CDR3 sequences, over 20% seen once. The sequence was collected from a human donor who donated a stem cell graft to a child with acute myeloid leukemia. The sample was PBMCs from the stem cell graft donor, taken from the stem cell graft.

Written as DNA, the CDR3 is TGTGCCACCAGTGACAAAACAGGGGCCTACATCAATGAGCAGTTCTTC. As protein: CATSDKTGAYINEQFF. The rearrangement joins TRBV24-1 to TRBJ2-1; 7 nucleotides line up with TRBD1. V trimming: 4 bases; J trimming: 6 bases; junction bases outside the gene matches: 11. The germline gives CDR1 KGHDR, CDR2 SFDVKD. The CDR3 is 16 residues long.